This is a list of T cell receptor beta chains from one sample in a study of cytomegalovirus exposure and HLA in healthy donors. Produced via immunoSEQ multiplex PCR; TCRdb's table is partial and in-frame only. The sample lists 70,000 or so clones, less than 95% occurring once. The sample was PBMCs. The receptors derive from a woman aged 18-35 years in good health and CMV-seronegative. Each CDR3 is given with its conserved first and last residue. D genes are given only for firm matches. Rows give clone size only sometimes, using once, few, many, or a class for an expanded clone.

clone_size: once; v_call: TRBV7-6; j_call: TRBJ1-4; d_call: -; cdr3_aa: CASSPATGALGEELFF
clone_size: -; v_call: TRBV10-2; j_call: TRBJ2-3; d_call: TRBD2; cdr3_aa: CASMDVAGGADTQYF
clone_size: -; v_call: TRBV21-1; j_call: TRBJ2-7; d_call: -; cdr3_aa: CASSKNGTSGRLYSYEQYF
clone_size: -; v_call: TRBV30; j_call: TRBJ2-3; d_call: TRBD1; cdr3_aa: CAWGDRGQITDTQYF
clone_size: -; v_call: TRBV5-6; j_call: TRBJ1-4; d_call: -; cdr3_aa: CASSSLPGGDGDEKLFF
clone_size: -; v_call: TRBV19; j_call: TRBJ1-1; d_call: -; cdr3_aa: CASINGENTEAFF
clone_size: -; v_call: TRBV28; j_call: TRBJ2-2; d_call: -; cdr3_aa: CASRRGELFF
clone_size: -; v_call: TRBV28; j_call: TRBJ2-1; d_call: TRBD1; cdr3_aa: CASSFLGRGLNEQFF
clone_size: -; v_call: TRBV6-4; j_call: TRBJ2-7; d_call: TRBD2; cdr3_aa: CASCLAGEDEQYF
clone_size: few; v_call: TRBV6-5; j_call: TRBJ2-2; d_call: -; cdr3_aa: CASSYRMGANTGELFF
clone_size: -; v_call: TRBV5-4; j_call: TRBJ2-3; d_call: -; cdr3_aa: CASSWWGLDTQYF
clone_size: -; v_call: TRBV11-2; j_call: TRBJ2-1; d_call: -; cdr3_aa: CASSLRGGPYNEQFF
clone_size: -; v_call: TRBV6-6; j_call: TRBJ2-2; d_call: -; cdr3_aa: CASRIERGLGELFF
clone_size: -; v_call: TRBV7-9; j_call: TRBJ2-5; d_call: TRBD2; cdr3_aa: CASSLPSGGAGTQYF
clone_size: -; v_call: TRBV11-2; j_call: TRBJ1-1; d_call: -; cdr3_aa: CASSLGGGYEAFF
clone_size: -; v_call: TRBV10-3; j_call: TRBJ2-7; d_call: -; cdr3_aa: CAISQNTGSSYEQYF
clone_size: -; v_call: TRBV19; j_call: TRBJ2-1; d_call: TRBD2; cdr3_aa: CASSMTSGSWYNEQFF
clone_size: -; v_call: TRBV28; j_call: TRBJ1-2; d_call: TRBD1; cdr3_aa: CASSSQGAGEYGYTF
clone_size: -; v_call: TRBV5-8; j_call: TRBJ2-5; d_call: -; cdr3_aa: CASSPVIGGGYETQYF
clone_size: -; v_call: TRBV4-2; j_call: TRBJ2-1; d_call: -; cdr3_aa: CASSSLGEGVFHEQFF
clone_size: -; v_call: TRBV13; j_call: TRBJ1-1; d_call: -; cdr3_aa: CASSLGTMNTEAFF
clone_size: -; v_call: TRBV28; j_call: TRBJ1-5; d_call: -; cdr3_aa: CASSWGHQPQHF
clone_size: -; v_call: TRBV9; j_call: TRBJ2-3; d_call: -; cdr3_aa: CASSVGSRVEDTQYF
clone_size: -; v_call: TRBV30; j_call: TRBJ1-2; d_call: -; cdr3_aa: CAWIQQVAYGHTF
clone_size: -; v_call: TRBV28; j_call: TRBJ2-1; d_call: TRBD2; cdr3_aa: CASSIGLAGINEQFF
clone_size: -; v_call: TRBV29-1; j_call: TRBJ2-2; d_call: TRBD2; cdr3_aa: CSAGTSGSTGELFF
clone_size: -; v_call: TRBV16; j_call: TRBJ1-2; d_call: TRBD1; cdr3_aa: CASSHTNRGLGGYTF
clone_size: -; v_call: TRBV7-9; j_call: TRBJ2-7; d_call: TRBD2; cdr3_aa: CASSFLAVEQYF
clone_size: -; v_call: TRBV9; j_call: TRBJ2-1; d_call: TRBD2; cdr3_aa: CASSTRPIAGTVNEQFF
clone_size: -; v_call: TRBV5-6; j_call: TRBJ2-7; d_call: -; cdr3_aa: CASSLTEGDLAPYEQYF
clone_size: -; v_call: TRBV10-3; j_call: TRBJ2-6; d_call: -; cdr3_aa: CAISDGGQRANVLTF
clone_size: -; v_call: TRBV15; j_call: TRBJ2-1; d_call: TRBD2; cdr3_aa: CATSRGLAGQGSEQFF
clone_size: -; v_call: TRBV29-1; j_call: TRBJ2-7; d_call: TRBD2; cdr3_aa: CSVEGRGTSSYEQYF
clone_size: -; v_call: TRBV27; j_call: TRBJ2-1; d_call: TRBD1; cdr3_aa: CASRRGQGMFF
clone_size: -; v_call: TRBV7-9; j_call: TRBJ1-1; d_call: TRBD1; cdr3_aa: CASSDRVEAFF
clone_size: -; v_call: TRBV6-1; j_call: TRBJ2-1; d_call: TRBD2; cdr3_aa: CASSEARTSGSIYNEQFF
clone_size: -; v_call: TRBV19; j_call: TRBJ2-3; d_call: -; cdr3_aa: CASSMGREADTQYF
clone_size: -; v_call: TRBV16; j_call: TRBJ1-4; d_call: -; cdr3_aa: CASSHRGRTNEKLFF
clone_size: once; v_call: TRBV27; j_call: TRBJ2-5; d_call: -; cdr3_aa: CASSFYPGETQYF
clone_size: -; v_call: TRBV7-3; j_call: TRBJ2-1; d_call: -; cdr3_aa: CASSPVGGGAWNEQFF
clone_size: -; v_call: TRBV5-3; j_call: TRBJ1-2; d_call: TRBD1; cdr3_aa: CARSPIGTGYGYGYTF
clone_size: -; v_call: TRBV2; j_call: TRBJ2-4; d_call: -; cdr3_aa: CASSEREGGTKNIQYF
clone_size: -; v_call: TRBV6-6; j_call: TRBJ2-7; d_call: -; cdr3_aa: CASSYLGDTNYEQYF
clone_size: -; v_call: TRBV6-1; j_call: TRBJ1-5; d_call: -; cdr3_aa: CASRGVDSNQPQHF
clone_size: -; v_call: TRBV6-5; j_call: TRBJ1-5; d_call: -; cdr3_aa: CASSFSSRSSNQPQHF
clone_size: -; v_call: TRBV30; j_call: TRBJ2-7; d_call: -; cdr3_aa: CAWSVDSGYEQYF
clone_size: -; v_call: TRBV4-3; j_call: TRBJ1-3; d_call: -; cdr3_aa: CASSQVASSGNTIYF
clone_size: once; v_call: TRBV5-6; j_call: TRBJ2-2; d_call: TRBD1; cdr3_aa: CASSLEGDRGTGELFF
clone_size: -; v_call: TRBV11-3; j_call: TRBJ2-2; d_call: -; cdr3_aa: CASSPNPGVAGELFF
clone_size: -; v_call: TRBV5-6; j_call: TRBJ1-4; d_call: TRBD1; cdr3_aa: CASSTGQGFEKLFF
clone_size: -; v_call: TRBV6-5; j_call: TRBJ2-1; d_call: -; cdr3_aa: CASSRQGRGQFF
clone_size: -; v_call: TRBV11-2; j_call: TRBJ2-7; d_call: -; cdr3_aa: CASRGHATYEQYF
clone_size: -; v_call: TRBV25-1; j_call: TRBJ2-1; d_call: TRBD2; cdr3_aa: CASRKSGRDNEQFF
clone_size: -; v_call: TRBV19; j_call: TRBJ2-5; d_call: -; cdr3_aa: CASRKLDSETQYF
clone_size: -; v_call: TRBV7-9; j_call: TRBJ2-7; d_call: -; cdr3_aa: CASSSAGQSYEQYF
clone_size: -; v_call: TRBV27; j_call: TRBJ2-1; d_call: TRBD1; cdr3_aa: CASSLSYDRGVNEQFF
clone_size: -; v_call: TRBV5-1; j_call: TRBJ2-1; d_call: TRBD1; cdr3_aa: CASSLRQGNEQFF
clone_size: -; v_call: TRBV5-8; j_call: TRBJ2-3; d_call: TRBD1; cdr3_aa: CASSLGSGQSTDTQYF
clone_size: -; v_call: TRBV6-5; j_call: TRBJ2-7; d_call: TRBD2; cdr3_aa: CASSFSSGLSYEQYF
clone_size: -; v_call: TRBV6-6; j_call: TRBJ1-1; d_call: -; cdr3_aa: CASSYSTERAFF